This T cell receptor beta chain derives from a study of T cell changes during pregnancy in multiple sclerosis. The trim removed 2 bases at V and 4 bases at J, leaving 19 bases unmatched. Germline V lookup: CDR1 GTSNPN, CDR2 SVGIG (reference sequence). This CDR3 region has 18 residues. This clone has a single count. Profiling relied on immunoSEQ multiplex PCR, and the TCRdb table lists in-frame clones only, not all of them. The profile shows around 26,000 clones, roughly 89% of them singletons. This receptor was obtained from a female donor in good health, enrolled as a control in a pregnancy study. The specimen was CD4+ T cells from peripheral blood mononuclear cells, collected in the first trimester of pregnancy. The chain uses TRBV30 and TRBJ1-1; 7 nucleotides align to TRBD1. The CDR3 DNA is TGTGCCTGGAGTAAGGGGGACCGGGACAGATATCTAGGCACTGAAGCTTTCTTT. It translates to CAWSKGDRDRYLGTEAFF.